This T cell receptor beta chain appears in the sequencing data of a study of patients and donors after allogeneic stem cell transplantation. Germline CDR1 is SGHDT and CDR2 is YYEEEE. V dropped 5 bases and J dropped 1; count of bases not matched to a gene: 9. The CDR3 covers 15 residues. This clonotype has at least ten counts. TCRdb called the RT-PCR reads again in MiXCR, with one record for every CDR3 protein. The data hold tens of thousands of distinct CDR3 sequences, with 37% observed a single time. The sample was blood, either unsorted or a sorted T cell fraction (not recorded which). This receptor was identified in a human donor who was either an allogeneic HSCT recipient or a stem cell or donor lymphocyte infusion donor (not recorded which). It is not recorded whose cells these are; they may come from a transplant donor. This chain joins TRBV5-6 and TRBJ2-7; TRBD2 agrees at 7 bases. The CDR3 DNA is TGTGCCAGCAGTGACCGGGACTACCCGTCCTACGAGCAGTACTTC. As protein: CASSDRDYPSYEQYF.